A selection of T cell receptor beta chains follows, all from one sample in a study of T cells in Graves' hyperthyroidism and ophthalmopathy. TCRdb processed the multiplex PCR reads anew with MiXCR; each CDR3 protein has one entry. The sample includes a few hundred thousand distinct CDR3 sequences, 14% to 15% of them seen just once. Sequences were obtained from blood. The receptors come from a woman aged 30 to 39 with Graves' hyperthyroidism. CDR3s include the opening cysteine and the closing phenylalanine or tryptophan. The D gene is left open where the match is weak. Expanded clones are given a class, and other clones once, few, many or no size at all.

v_gene	d_gene	j_gene	abundance	CDR3nt	CDR3aa
TRBV18	TRBD2	TRBJ2-1	many	TGTGCCAGCTCACCGACTAGCGGGGACAATGAGCAGTTCTTC	CASSPTSGDNEQFF
TRBV5-6	.	TRBJ2-3	many	TGTGCCAGCAGCCCTCGGTCCGTTCGAGATACGCAGTATTTT	CASSPRSVRDTQYF
TRBV4-1	TRBD2	TRBJ2-7	.	TGCGCCAGCAGCCAAGGAACGGGACTAGCGGGAGGAGAGCAGTACTTC	CASSQGTGLAGGEQYF
TRBV5-6	.	TRBJ1-1	.	TGTGCCAGCAGCTTGGGTTGGAACATGAACACTGAAGCTTTCTTT	CASSLGWNMNTEAFF
TRBV20-1	TRBD2	TRBJ2-1	.	TGCAGTGCTAGGGATAGCGGGAAGTCCTACAATGAGCAGTTCTTC	CSARDSGKSYNEQFF
TRBV20-1	.	TRBJ2-7	.	TGCAGTGCTAGGGGGGGAGGAACCTACGAGCAGTACTTC	CSARGGGTYEQYF
TRBV29-1	TRBD1	TRBJ1-1	many	TGCAGCGTTGAAGTGGGGACAGCGAACACTGAAGCTTTCTTT	CSVEVGTANTEAFF
TRBV28	TRBD2	TRBJ2-7	many	TGTGCCAGCAGTTCGCACTGGACTAGCGGGCCAGAAGGGATGTACGAGCAGTACTTC	CASSSHWTSGPEGMYEQYF
TRBV20-1	.	TRBJ2-1	.	TGCAGTGCTAGAGGGGGTTCGAGCTTCTACAATGAGCAGTTCTTC	CSARGGSSFYNEQFF
TRBV18	.	TRBJ2-2	many	TGTGCCAGCTCACCGGAGCAGGATGGCACCGGGGAGCTGTTTTTT	CASSPEQDGTGELFF
TRBV5-1	.	TRBJ2-7	.	TGCGCCAGCAGCTTACCGAAGTCAGGGGGGCTCTACGAGCAGTACTTC	CASSLPKSGGLYEQYF
TRBV5-5	TRBD2	TRBJ2-7	few	TGTGCCAGCAGCTTGGCCGCAACTAGCGGGAGGGAGTCCGAGCAGTACTTC	CASSLAATSGRESEQYF
TRBV7-9	TRBD1	TRBJ2-5	.	TGTGCCAGCAGCCCATACGACAGGGGGCGCGGGGAGACCCAGTACTTC	CASSPYDRGRGETQYF
TRBV29-1	.	TRBJ2-7	few	TGCAGCGTCGCGGACGGCCCCTACGAGCAGTACTTC	CSVADGPYEQYF
TRBV5-1	TRBD1	TRBJ2-1	.	TGCGCCAGCAGCCTGGGACAGCCTAACAATGAGCAGTTCTTC	CASSLGQPNNEQFF
TRBV18	TRBD1	TRBJ2-7	many	TGTGCCAGCTCACGCGGGACAGGGGACACCTACGAGCAGTACTTC	CASSRGTGDTYEQYF
TRBV27	.	TRBJ1-2	few	TGTGCCAGCAGTTTGGGGACAACTCACTACACCTTC	CASSLGTTHYTF
TRBV6-2/TRBV6-3	TRBD2	TRBJ2-3	many	TGTGCCAGCAGATCCAGCGGGGTCAGCACAGATACGCAGTATTTT	CASRSSGVSTDTQYF
TRBV20-1	.	TRBJ2-5	.	TGCAGTGCTAGAGGCCTATTGGAGACCCAGTACTTC	CSARGLLETQYF
TRBV18	TRBD2	TRBJ2-1	many	TGTGCCAGCTCACCATATAGGACTAGCGGGAGGACTTACAATGAGCAGTTCTTC	CASSPYRTSGRTYNEQFF
TRBV20-1	.	TRBJ1-6	.	TGCAGTGTCACGGCGGACTATAATTCACCCCTCCACTTT	CSVTADYNSPLHF
TRBV27	.	TRBJ2-7	many	TGTGCCAGCAGTTTAGCAAGGCCCGATTGGTACGAGCAGTACTTC	CASSLARPDWYEQYF
TRBV6-1	.	TRBJ1-1	many	TGTGCCAGCAGTCCTACAGGGATCAAAGCTTTCTTT	CASSPTGIKAFF
TRBV30	.	TRBJ2-1	many	TGTGCCTGGCAGGGTGGACAACACAGTCGGGATGAGCAGTTCTTC	CAWQGGQHSRDEQFF
TRBV7-9	.	TRBJ2-2	many	TGTGCCAGCAGCTTGGGACAACACGGGGAGCTGTTTTTT	CASSLGQHGELFF
TRBV20-1	.	TRBJ2-3	many	TGCAGTGCTAAAGCGGACGCAGATACGCAGTATTTT	CSAKADADTQYF
TRBV5-6	.	TRBJ1-5	many	TGTGCCAGCAGCTTGGAAGATCAGCCCCAGCATTTT	CASSLEDQPQHF
TRBV5-8	TRBD2	TRBJ2-5	.	TGTGCCAGCAGCTTGGCGACTAGCGGGAGGGAGACCCAGTACTTC	CASSLATSGRETQYF
TRBV6-5	TRBD1	TRBJ2-7	many	TGTGCCAGCAGTTACTCCTACAGGGGGTACGAGCAGTACTTC	CASSYSYRGYEQYF
TRBV12-5	TRBD1	TRBJ2-2	.	TGTGCTAGTGGCCGTACAGGGGTCCCCGGGGAGCTGTTTTTT	CASGRTGVPGELFF
TRBV30	TRBD1	TRBJ1-3	many	TGTGCCTGGAGTGCCCAGGGGGACGGAAACACCATATATTTT	CAWSAQGDGNTIYF
TRBV6-1	.	TRBJ1-2	many	TGTGCCAGCAGTGAATCTTTCCAGGGGCGGCCCTATGGCTACACCTTC	CASSESFQGRPYGYTF
TRBV12-3/TRBV12-4	TRBD2	TRBJ2-5	many	TGTGCCAGCAGTTCTAGCGGCCAAGAGACCCAGTACTTC	CASSSSGQETQYF
TRBV2	TRBD2	TRBJ2-1	many	TGTGCCAGCAGTACGACTAGCGGGAGTAACAATGAGCAGTTCTTC	CASSTTSGSNNEQFF
TRBV3-1	TRBD2	TRBJ2-1	many	TGTGCCAGCAGCCACACCGGGACTAGCGGGAGATGGGGCTCCTACAATGAGCAGTTCTTC	CASSHTGTSGRWGSYNEQFF
TRBV4-1	TRBD2	TRBJ2-3	few	TGCGCCAGCAGCCAAGTCCTAGCGGGAGTCGGCACAGATACGCAGTATTTT	CASSQVLAGVGTDTQYF
TRBV20-1	.	TRBJ2-3	few	TGCAGTGCTAATCCGCCTAAATACACAGATACGCAGTATTTT	CSANPPKYTDTQYF
TRBV29-1	.	TRBJ1-1	.	TGCAGCGTTGTCCCCCAGAGAAACACTGAAGCTTTCTTT	CSVVPQRNTEAFF
TRBV6-2/TRBV6-3	TRBD1	TRBJ1-5	many	TGTGCCAGCAGCAGGACAGGGGAAACTAATCAGCCCCAGCATTTT	CASSRTGETNQPQHF
TRBV7-2	TRBD2	TRBJ2-3	.	TGTGCCAGCAGCCCTAGCGGGAGGGTGTCAGATACGCAGTATTTT	CASSPSGRVSDTQYF
TRBV5-6	TRBD1	TRBJ2-7	few	TGTGCCAGCAGCTTTCCGACAGGGGGCGAGCAGTACTTC	CASSFPTGGEQYF
TRBV7-9	TRBD1	TRBJ2-5	.	TGTGCCAGCAGCTGGGAATGGGGACAGGGGGCTGGAGAGACCCAGTACTTC	CASSWEWGQGAGETQYF
TRBV5-5	.	TRBJ2-5	few	TGTGCCAGCAGCTGGGGACATGCTCAAGAGACCCAGTACTTC	CASSWGHAQETQYF
TRBV20-1	TRBD1	TRBJ1-1	few	TGCAGTGCTAGCTCTCCGACAGGGATGAACACTGAAGCTTTCTTT	CSASSPTGMNTEAFF
TRBV19	.	TRBJ1-4	once	TGTGCCAGTAGTGACCCCGGGGCGGACCCTCGGCTAAAACTGTTTTTT	CASSDPGADPRLKLFF
TRBV27	TRBD2	TRBJ2-7	many	TGTGCCACCGCACGGCCTAGCGGGAGACTCTACGAGCAGTACTTC	CATARPSGRLYEQYF
TRBV6-6	.	TRBJ2-2	many	TGTGCCAGCAGTTACTCGAGTTATGTCGGCAGACCGAACACCGGGGAGCTGTTTTTT	CASSYSSYVGRPNTGELFF
TRBV25-1	TRBD1	TRBJ1-2	.	TGTGCCAGCAGCAGGGGGCAATATGGCTACACCTTC	CASSRGQYGYTF
TRBV15	TRBD1	TRBJ2-5	many	TGTGCCACCAGCAGAGACCGTTCATCGACAGGGTTAGAGACCCAGTACTTC	CATSRDRSSTGLETQYF
TRBV9	.	TRBJ1-2	few	TGTGCCAGCGGGCGAGACAGGCCGGGTGGCTACACCTTC	CASGRDRPGGYTF
TRBV6-1	.	TRBJ2-5	many	TGTGCCAGCAGCCAAGGGACCCTCCCAAGCCAAGAGACCCAGTACTTC	CASSQGTLPSQETQYF
TRBV2	.	TRBJ1-2	many	TGTGCCAGCAGTGGTGAGGGAGTGACCTATGGCTACACCTTC	CASSGEGVTYGYTF
TRBV5-1	.	TRBJ2-3	few	TGCGCCAGCAGTCCTGCTACTGGTTCCACAGATACGCAGTATTTT	CASSPATGSTDTQYF
TRBV18	.	TRBJ1-1	many	TGTGCCAGCTCACCAGGGTCAACGCAAGCTTTCTTT	CASSPGSTQAFF
TRBV5-5	TRBD1	TRBJ1-5	many	TGTGCCAGCAGCTTAGGACAGGGCGGAGGCAATCAGCCCCAGCATTTT	CASSLGQGGGNQPQHF
TRBV20-1	TRBD1	TRBJ2-7	.	TGCAGTGCTGTATCCCCGGGACAGGGGCAGGGTTTCCCCTACGAGCAGTACTTC	CSAVSPGQGQGFPYEQYF
TRBV27	TRBD2	TRBJ2-1	.	TGTGCCAGCATTCCAGCGGGAGTCTACAATGAGCAGTTCTTC	CASIPAGVYNEQFF
TRBV18	TRBD1	TRBJ2-7	many	TGTGCCAGCTCACCCTCGCTGGGAACCGGGACAGGGATAAACGAGCAGTACTTC	CASSPSLGTGTGINEQYF
TRBV5-1	TRBD1	TRBJ2-5	many	TGCGCCAGCAGCTCCTCGGGACAGGGGATCTCGGAGACCCAGTACTTC	CASSSSGQGISETQYF
TRBV7-3	TRBD2	TRBJ2-3	many	TGTGCCAGCAGCTTAAATCTGGCGGGAGGGGGCACAGATACGCAGTATTTT	CASSLNLAGGGTDTQYF